This TCR beta chain was observed in a study of blood T cell repertoires in COVID-19. The CDR3 is 21 residues long. Germline assignment: CDR1 SGHRS and CDR2 YFSETQ. The J segment lost 5 bases and the V segment lost 4 bases, leaving 25 bases of the junction unmatched. In the authors' methods: Amplified reference gene primers provided the basis for estimating nucleated cell counts. Assay used: immunoSEQ multiplex PCR; TCRdb lists only in-frame clones, some missing. Clone size and V and J calls were adopted from that table, with D and trimming inferred from the DNA. Of tens of thousands of clones listed, about 90% are singletons.

The material sequenced was peripheral blood. The rearrangement joins TRBV5-1 to TRBJ2-5, with 11 bases matching TRBD2. This TCR was sampled from a human donor in a cohort sampled during active COVID-19. The CDR3: CASSLYAAGTSGGPPGETQYF. CDR3 bases: TGCGCCAGCAGCCTCTACGCGGCGGGTACTAGCGGGGGACCCCCGGGGGAGACCCAGTACTTC.